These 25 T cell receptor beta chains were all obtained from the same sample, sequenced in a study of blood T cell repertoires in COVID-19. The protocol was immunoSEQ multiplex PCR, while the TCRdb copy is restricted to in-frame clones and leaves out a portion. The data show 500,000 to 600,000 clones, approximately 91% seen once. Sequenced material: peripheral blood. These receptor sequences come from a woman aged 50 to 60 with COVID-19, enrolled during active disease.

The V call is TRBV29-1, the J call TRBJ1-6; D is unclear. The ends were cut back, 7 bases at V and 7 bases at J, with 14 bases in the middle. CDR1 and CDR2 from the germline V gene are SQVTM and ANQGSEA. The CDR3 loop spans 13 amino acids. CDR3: CSAREGGNSPLHF. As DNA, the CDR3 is TGCAGCGCCCGTGAGGGAGGAAATTCACCCCTCCACTTT.

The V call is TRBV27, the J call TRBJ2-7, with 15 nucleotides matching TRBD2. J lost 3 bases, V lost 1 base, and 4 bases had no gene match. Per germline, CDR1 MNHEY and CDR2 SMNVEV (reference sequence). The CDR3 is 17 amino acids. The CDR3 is CASSLLGLAGGYYEQYF. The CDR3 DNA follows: TGTGCCAGCAGTTTATTGGGACTAGCGGGGGGATACTACGAGCAGTACTTC.

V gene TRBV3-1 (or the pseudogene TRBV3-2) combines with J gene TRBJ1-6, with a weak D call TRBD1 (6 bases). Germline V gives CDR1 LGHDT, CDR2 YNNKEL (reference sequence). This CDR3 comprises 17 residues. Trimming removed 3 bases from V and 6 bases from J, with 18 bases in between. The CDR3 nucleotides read TGTGCCAGCAGCCAGATAGGCGGAGCAGGGGCTAATTCACCCCTCCACTTT. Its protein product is CASSQIGGAGANSPLHF.

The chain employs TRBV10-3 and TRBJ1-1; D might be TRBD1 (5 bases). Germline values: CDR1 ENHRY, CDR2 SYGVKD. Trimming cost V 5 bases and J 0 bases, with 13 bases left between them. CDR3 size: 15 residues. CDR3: CAISPRQRLNTEAFF. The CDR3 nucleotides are TGTGCCATCAGTCCTCGACAGCGCTTGAACACTGAAGCTTTCTTT.

The CDR3 region is CASSFTQSNTEAFF. The CDR3 bases are TGTGCCAGCAGCTTTACGCAGTCGAACACTGAAGCTTTCTTT. This chain links TRBV5-4 with TRBJ1-1; D gene ambiguous. Germline CDR1 reads SGHNT; CDR2 reads YYREEE (reference sequence). This CDR3 is 14 amino acids long. V lost 2 bases to trimming and J lost 1 base, with 9 bases between them.

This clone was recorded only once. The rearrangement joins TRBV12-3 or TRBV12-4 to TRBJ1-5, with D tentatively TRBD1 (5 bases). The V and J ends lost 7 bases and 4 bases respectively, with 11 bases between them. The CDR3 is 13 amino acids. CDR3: CASNDSPNQPQHF. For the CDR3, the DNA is TGTGCCAGCAACGACAGCCCAAATCAGCCCCAGCATTTT.

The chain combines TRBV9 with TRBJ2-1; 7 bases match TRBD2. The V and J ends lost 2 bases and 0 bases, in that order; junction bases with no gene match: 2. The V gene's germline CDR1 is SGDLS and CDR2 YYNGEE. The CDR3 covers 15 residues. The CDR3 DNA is TGTGCCAGCAGCGTTCTAGCGGACTCCTACAATGAGCAGTTCTTC. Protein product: CASSVLADSYNEQFF.

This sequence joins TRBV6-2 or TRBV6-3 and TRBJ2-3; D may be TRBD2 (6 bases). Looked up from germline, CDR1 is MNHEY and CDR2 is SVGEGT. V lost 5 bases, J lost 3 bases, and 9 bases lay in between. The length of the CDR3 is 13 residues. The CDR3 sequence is CASSGDFTDTQYF. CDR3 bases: TGTGCCAGCAGTGGGGACTTTACAGATACGCAGTATTTT.

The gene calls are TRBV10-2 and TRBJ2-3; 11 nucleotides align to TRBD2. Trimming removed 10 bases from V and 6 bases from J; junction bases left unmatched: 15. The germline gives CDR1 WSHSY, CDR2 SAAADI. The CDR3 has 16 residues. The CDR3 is CATAGLAGGRRDTQYF. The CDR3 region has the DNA TGCGCCACCGCTGGGTTAGCGGGGGGGCGACGGGATACGCAGTATTTT.

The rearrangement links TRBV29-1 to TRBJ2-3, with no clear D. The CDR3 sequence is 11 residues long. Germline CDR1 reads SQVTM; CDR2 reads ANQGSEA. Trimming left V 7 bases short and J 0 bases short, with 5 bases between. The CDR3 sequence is CSGRSTDTQYF. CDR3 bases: TGCAGCGGGCGGAGCACAGATACGCAGTATTTT.

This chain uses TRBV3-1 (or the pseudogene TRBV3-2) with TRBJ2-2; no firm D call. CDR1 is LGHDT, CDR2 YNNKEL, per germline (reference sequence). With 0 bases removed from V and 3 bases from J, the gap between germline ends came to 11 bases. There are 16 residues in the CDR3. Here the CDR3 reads CASSQDRVTYTGELFF. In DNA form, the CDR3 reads TGTGCCAGCAGCCAAGATCGGGTGACCTACACCGGGGAGCTGTTTTTT.

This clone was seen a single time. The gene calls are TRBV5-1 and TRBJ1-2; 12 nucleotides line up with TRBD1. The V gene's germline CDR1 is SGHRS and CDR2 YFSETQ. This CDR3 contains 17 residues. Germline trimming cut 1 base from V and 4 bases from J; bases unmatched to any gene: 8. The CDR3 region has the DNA TGCGCCAGCAGCTTGATAGCGGGACAGGGGGCTTTCTATGGCTACACCTTC. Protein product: CASSLIAGQGAFYGYTF.

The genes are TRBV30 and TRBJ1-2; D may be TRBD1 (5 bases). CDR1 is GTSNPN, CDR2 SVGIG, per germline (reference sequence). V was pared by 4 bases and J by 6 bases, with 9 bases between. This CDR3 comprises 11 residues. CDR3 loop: CAWTPGNGYTF. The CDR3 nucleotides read TGTGCCTGGACCCCAGGGAATGGCTACACCTTC. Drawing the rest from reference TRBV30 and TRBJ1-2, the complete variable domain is SQTIHQWPATLVQPVGSPLSLECTVEGTSNPNLYWYRQAAGRGLQLLFYSVGIGQISSEVPQNLSASRPQDRQFILSSKKLLLSDSGFYLCAWTPGNGYTFGSGTRLTVV.

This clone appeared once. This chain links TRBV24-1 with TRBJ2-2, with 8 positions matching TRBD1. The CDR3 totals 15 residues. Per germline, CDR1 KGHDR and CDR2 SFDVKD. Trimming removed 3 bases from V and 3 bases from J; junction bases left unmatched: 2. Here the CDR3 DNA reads TGTGCCACCAGTGATCCGACAGGGGACACCGGGGAGCTGTTTTTT. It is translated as CATSDPTGDTGELFF.

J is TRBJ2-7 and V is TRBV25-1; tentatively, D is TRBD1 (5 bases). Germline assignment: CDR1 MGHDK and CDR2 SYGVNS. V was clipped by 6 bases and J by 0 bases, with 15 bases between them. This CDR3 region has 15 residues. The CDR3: CASSPSGHLSYEQYF. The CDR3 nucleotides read TGTGCCAGCAGCCCTTCCGGACACCTCTCCTACGAGCAGTACTTC.

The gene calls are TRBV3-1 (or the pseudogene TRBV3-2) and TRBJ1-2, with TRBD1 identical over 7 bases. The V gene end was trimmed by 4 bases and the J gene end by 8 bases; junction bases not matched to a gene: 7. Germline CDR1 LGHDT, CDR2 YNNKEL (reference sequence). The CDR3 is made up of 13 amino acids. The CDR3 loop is CASSPGTVVGYTF. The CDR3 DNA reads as TGTGCCAGCAGCCCAGGGACAGTCGTGGGCTACACCTTC.

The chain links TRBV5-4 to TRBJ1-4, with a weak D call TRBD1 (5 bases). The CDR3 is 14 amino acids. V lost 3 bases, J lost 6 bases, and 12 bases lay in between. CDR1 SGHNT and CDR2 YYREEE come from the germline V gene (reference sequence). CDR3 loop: CASSSGTGDEKLFF. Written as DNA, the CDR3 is TGTGCCAGCAGCTCCGGGACGGGAGATGAAAAACTGTTTTTT.

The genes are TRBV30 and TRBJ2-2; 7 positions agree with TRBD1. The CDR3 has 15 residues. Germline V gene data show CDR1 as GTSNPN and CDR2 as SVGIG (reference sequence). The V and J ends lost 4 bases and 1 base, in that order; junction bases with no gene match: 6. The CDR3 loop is CAWIGDSLNTGELFF. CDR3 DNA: TGTGCCTGGATTGGGGACAGTCTGAACACCGGGGAGCTGTTTTTT.

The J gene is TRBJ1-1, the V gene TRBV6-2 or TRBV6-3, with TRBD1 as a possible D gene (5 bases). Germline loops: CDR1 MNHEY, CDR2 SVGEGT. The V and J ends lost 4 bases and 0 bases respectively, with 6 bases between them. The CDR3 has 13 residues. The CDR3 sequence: CASSLTVNTEAFF. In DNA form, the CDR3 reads TGTGCCAGCAGTTTGACAGTGAACACTGAAGCTTTCTTT.

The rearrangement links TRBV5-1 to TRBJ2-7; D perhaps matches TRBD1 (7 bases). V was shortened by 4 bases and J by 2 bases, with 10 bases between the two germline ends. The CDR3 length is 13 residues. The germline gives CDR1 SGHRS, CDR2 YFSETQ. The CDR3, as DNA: TGCGCCAGCAGCGCGGGACAGACCTACGAGCAGTACTTC. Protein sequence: CASSAGQTYEQYF.

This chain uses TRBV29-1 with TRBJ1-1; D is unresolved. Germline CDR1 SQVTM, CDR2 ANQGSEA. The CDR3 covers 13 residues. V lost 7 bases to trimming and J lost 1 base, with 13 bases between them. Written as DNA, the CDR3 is TGCAGCGCACCTTCTCAGTGGAACACTGAAGCTTTCTTT. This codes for CSAPSQWNTEAFF.

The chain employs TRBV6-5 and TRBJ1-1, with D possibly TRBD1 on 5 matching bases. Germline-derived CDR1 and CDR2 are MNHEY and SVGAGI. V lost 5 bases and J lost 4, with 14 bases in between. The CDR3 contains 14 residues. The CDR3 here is CASSSKGRSTEAFF. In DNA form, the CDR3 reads TGTGCCAGCAGTAGTAAGGGGAGGTCCACTGAAGCTTTCTTT.

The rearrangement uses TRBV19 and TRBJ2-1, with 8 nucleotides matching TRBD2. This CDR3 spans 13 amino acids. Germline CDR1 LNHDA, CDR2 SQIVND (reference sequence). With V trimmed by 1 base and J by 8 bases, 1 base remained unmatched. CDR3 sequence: CASSIAGGHEQFF. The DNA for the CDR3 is TGTGCCAGTAGTATAGCGGGGGGGCATGAGCAGTTCTTC.

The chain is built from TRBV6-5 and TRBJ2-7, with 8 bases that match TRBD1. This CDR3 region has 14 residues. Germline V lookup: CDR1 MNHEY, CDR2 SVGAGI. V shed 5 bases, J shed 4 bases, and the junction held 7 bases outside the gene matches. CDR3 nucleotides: TGTGCCAGCAGTAACCAAAGGACAGGGTACGAGCAGTACTTC. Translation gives CASSNQRTGYEQYF.

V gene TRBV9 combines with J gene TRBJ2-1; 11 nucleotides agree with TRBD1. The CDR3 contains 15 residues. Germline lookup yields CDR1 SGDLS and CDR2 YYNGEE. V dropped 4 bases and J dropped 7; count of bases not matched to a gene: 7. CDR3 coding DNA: TGTGCCAGCAGCTTCTCCGGGACAGGGGGAAATGAGCAGTTCTTC. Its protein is CASSFSGTGGNEQFF.